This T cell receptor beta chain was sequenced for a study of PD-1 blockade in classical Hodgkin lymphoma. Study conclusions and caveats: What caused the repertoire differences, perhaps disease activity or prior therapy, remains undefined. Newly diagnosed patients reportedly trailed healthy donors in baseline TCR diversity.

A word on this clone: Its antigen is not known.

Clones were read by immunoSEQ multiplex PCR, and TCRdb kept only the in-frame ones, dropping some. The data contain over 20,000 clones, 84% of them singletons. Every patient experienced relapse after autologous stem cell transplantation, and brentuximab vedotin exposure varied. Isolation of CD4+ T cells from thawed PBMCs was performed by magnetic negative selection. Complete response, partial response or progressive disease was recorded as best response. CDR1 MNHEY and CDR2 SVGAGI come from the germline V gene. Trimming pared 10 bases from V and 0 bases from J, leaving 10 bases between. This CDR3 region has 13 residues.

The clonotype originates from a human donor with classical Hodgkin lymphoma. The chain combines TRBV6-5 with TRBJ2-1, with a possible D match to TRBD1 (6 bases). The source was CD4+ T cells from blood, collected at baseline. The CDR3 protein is CATQQGSYNEQFF. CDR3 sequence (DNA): TGTGCCACCCAACAGGGCTCCTACAATGAGCAGTTCTTC.